This is a list of T cell receptor beta chains from one sample in a study of T cells in Graves' hyperthyroidism and ophthalmopathy. TCRdb called the multiplex PCR reads again in MiXCR, with one record for every CDR3 protein. The sample has 300,000 or so distinct CDR3 sequences; approximately 15% are singletons. The specimen was blood. Receptors were obtained from a man in his thirties or forties with Graves' hyperthyroidism. The CDR3 runs from the conserved cysteine through the conserved F or W. The D gene is left open where the match is weak. The size of a clone is reported for some rows only, either as once, few or many, or as a class for expanded clones.

D: TRBD2
J: TRBJ2-1
size: many
length: 14
V: TRBV6-1
DNA: TGTGCCAGCAAAGAAGCGGGACTGTCCAATGAGCAGTTCTTC
CDR3: CASKEAGLSNEQFF

D: NA
J: TRBJ2-7
size: NA
length: 13
V: TRBV3-1
DNA: TGTGCCAGCAGCCTATCCACTCGGGCGGGGCAGTACTTC
CDR3: CASSLSTRAGQYF

D: TRBD1
J: TRBJ2-1
size: many
length: 13
V: TRBV24-1
DNA: TGTGCCACCAGTGATTTAGGGGGCAAGGGACAGTTCTTC
CDR3: CATSDLGGKGQFF

D: NA
J: TRBJ2-1
size: many
length: 13
V: TRBV12-3/TRBV12-4
DNA: TGTGCCAGCAACGAAGCGGCGGGGTTTGAGCAGTTCTTC
CDR3: CASNEAAGFEQFF

D: TRBD2
J: TRBJ2-2
size: NA
length: 16
V: TRBV18
DNA: TGTGCCAGCTCACCCCGGACTAGCGGACAAACCGGGGAGCTGTTTTTT
CDR3: CASSPRTSGQTGELFF

D: TRBD2
J: TRBJ2-1
size: few
length: 14
V: TRBV19
DNA: TGTGCCAGTAGTGTGAGCGGGATGGGCAATGAGCAGTTCTTC
CDR3: CASSVSGMGNEQFF

D: NA
J: TRBJ1-1
size: many
length: 13
V: TRBV12-3/TRBV12-4
DNA: TGTGCCAGCACTCGAAAAGGGGGCACTGAAGCTTTCTTT
CDR3: CASTRKGGTEAFF

D: NA
J: TRBJ2-5
size: NA
length: 12
V: TRBV20-1
DNA: TGCAGTGCCCTGACAAGCCAAGAGACCCAGTACTTC
CDR3: CSALTSQETQYF

D: NA
J: TRBJ2-1
size: many
length: 17
V: TRBV24-1
DNA: TGTGCCACCAGTGACCCCACTGACCGTGGAAACTACAATGAGCAGTTCTTC
CDR3: CATSDPTDRGNYNEQFF

D: NA
J: TRBJ2-1
size: NA
length: 13
V: TRBV7-9
DNA: TGTGCCAGCAGCTTAGAGCTTAGGCGGGAGCAGTTCTTC
CDR3: CASSLELRREQFF

D: NA
J: TRBJ2-5
size: NA
length: 13
V: TRBV7-2
DNA: TGTGCCAGCAGCGTCGCTTACGAAGAGACCCAGTACTTC
CDR3: CASSVAYEETQYF

D: NA
J: TRBJ2-5
size: NA
length: 15
V: TRBV3-1
DNA: TGTGCCAGCAGCCCGCAATTCAGGGTTGGAGAGACCCAGTACTTC
CDR3: CASSPQFRVGETQYF

D: TRBD2
J: TRBJ2-7
size: NA
length: 12
V: TRBV12-3/TRBV12-4
DNA: TGTGCCAGCAGCCGGGGGGGGGCCGAGCAGTACTTC
CDR3: CASSRGGAEQYF

D: TRBD1
J: TRBJ2-2
size: once
length: 15
V: TRBV27
DNA: TGTGCCAGCAGTTCGTGGGACAGGGGAGTCGGGGAGCTGTTTTTT
CDR3: CASSSWDRGVGELFF

D: TRBD2
J: TRBJ2-3
size: NA
length: 16
V: TRBV7-8
DNA: TGTGCCAGCAGCCAGACGGGACTAGCGGGATTTCGTACGCAGTATTTT
CDR3: CASSQTGLAGFRTQYF

D: TRBD1
J: TRBJ1-6
size: many
length: 14
V: TRBV7-9
DNA: TGTGCCAGCAGCTCGGACAGGGGAACTTCACCCCTCCACTTT
CDR3: CASSSDRGTSPLHF

D: TRBD2
J: TRBJ2-1
size: many
length: 12
V: TRBV29-1
DNA: TGCAGCGTTGCAAGACTAGCTGATGAGCAGTTCTTC
CDR3: CSVARLADEQFF

D: TRBD1
J: TRBJ1-1
size: NA
length: 12
V: TRBV7-3
DNA: TGTGCCAGCAGCTCCGGACAGGGGGAAGCTTTCTTT
CDR3: CASSSGQGEAFF

D: NA
J: TRBJ2-3
size: many
length: 15
V: TRBV5-1
DNA: TGCGCCAGCAGCGCGGCGGCATACCGTACAGATACGCAGTATTTT
CDR3: CASSAAAYRTDTQYF

D: TRBD2
J: TRBJ2-5
size: many
length: 16
V: TRBV5-1
DNA: TGCGCCAGCAGCCCCCCTCGGGCGGGGGTAGGAGAGACCCAGTACTTC
CDR3: CASSPPRAGVGETQYF

D: TRBD2
J: TRBJ2-3
size: few
length: 16
V: TRBV28
DNA: TGTGCCAGCAGTGTGGGACTAGCGGAGAGCACAGATACGCAGTATTTT
CDR3: CASSVGLAESTDTQYF